A selection of T cell receptor beta chains follows, all from one sample in a study of cytomegalovirus exposure and HLA in healthy donors. Assay: immunoSEQ multiplex PCR; the TCRdb copy retains only in-frame clones and omits some. The sample has about 83,000 clones, 70% to 75% seen once; the top ten hold roughly 4.2%. Sequences were obtained from PBMCs. These receptors all stem from a man aged 60-69 years in good health and CMV-seronegative. The CDR3 runs from the conserved cysteine through the conserved F or W. D genes are given only for firm matches. Clone size appears in some rows only: once, few, many, or a class for an expanded clone.

d_gene,v_gene,j_gene,abundance,CDR3nt,CDR3aa
.,TRBV5-1,TRBJ2-6,.,TGCGCCAGCAGCTTGGCTGGGGGGGCGGCTAACTCTGGGGCCAACGTCCTGACTTTC,CASSLAGGAANSGANVLTF
.,TRBV2,TRBJ2-7,.,TGTGCCAGCAGGGATCAGGGGTACTACGAGCAGTACTTC,CASRDQGYYEQYF
TRBD1,TRBV7-8,TRBJ1-1,once,TGTGCCAGCAGCCCCAAAGTACAGGGGGCGAACACTGAAGCTTTCTTT,CASSPKVQGANTEAFF
.,TRBV28,TRBJ1-1,few,TGTGCCAGCAACAGCAACACTGAAGCTTTCTTT,CASNSNTEAFF
.,TRBV11-3,TRBJ2-5,.,TGTGCCAGCAGCCGCGGGACAGCCCCACAAGAGACCCAGTACTTC,CASSRGTAPQETQYF
.,TRBV11-2,TRBJ2-7,.,TGTGCCAGCAGCTTCCGACACTCCTACGAGCAGTACTTC,CASSFRHSYEQYF
TRBD2,TRBV4-1,TRBJ2-7,.,TGCGCCAGCTCGGGACTAGCGGTCTCCTACGAGCAGTACTTC,CASSGLAVSYEQYF
TRBD1,TRBV5-6,TRBJ2-7,few,TGTGCCAGCAGCCCCACGGGGACAGGGACCTACGAGCAGTACTTC,CASSPTGTGTYEQYF
TRBD1,TRBV28,TRBJ1-1,.,TGTGCCAGCATCTGGACAGGGGGGATGAACACTGAAGCTTTCTTT,CASIWTGGMNTEAFF
.,TRBV2,TRBJ1-3,few,TGTGCCAGCAGGGGGGACTCTAACACCATATATTTT,CASRGDSNTIYF
TRBD2,TRBV2,TRBJ2-7,.,TGTGCCAGCAGTGAAAGACTAGCGGGGGGATTCTACGAGCAGTACTTC,CASSERLAGGFYEQYF
.,TRBV5-6,TRBJ2-1,.,TGTGCCAGCAGCTTGTTTGCGGGCTCGACCCATGAGCAGTTCTTC,CASSLFAGSTHEQFF
.,TRBV7-9,TRBJ2-7,.,TGTTCCAGCAGCACGCGACAAGACGAGCAGTACTTC,CSSSTRQDEQYF
TRBD2,TRBV5-1,TRBJ2-3,.,TGCGCCAGCAGCTTGGCCCCACGCGGGGGTGGGGATACGCAGTATTTT,CASSLAPRGGGDTQYF
.,TRBV5-4,TRBJ2-5,.,TGTGCCAGCAGCCTGGCCTACGGAGGTGAGACCCAGTACTTC,CASSLAYGGETQYF
TRBD2,TRBV27,TRBJ2-7,.,TGTGCCAGCAGGCGGGGGGCCCCCTACGAGCAGTACTTC,CASRRGAPYEQYF
TRBD1,TRBV6-1,TRBJ2-7,.,TGTGCCAGCAACGCCGGGACAGCCTACGAGCAGTACTTC,CASNAGTAYEQYF